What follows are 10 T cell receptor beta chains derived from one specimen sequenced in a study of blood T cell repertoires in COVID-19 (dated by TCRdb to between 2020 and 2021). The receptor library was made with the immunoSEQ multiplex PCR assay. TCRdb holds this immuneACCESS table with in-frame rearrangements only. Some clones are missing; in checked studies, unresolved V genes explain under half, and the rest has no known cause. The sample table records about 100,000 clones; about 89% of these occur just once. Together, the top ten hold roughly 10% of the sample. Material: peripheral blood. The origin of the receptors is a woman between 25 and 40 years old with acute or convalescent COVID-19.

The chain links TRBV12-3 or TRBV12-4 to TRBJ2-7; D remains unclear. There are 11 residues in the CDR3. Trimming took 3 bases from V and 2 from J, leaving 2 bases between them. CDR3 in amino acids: CASSFTYEQYF. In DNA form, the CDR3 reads TGTGCCAGCAGTTTTACCTACGAGCAGTACTTC.

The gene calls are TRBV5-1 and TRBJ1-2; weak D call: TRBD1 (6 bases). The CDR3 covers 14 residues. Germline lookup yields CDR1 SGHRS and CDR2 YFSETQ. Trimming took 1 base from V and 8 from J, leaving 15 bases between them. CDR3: CASSLPGTSNGYTF. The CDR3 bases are TGCGCCAGCAGCTTGCCTGGGACAAGTAACGGCTACACCTTC. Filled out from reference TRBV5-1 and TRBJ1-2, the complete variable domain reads KAGVTQTPRYLIKTRGQQVTLSCSPISGHRSVSWYQQTPGQGLQFLFEYFSETQRNKGNFPGRFSGRQFSNSRSEMNVSTLELGDSALYLCASSLPGTSNGYTFGSGTRLTVV.

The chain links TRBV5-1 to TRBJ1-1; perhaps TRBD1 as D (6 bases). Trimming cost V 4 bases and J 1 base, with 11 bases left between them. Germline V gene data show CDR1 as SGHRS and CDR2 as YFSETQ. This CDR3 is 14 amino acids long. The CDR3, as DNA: TGCGCCAGCAGCCCGACGACAGGGAACACTGAAGCTTTCTTT. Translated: CASSPTTGNTEAFF.

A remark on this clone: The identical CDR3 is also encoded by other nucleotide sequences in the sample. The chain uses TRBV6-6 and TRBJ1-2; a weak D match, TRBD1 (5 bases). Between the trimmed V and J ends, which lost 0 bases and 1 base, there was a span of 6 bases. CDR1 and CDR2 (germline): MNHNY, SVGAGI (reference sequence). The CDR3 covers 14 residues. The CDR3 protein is CASSYSQGNYGYTF. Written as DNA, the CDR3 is TGTGCCAGCAGTTACTCGCAGGGTAACTATGGCTACACCTTC.

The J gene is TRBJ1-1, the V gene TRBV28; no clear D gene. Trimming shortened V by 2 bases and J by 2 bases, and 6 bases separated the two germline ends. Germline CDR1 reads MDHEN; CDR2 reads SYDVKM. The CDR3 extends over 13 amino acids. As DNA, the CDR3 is TGTGCCAGCAGTTTACAGATTAACACTGAAGCTTTCTTT. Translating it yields CASSLQINTEAFF.

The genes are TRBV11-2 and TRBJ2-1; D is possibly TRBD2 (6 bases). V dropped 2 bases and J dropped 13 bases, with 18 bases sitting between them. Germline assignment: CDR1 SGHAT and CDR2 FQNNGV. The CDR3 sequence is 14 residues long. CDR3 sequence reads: CASSLSGELDPQFF. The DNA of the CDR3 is TGTGCCAGCAGCTTATCGGGAGAACTGGACCCACAGTTCTTC.

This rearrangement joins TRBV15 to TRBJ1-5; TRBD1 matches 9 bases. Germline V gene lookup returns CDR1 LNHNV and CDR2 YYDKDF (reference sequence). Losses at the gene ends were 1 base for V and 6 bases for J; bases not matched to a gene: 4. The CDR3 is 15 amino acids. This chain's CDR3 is CATSRAGTGSQPQHF. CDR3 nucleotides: TGTGCCACCAGCAGAGCCGGGACAGGGAGTCAGCCCCAGCATTTT.

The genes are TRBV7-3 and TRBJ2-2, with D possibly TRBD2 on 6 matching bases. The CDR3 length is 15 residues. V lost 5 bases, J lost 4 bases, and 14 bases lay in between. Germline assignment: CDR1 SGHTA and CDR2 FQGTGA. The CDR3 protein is CASSLGTRPTGELFF. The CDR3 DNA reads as TGTGCCAGCAGCCTCGGGACTCGGCCCACCGGGGAGCTGTTTTTT.

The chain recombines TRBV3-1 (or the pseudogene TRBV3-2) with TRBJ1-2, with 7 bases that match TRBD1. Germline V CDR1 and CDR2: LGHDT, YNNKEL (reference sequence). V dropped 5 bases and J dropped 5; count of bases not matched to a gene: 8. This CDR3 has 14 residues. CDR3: CASSYGQASYGYTF. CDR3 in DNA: TGTGCCAGCAGCTACGGACAGGCCTCGTATGGCTACACCTTC.

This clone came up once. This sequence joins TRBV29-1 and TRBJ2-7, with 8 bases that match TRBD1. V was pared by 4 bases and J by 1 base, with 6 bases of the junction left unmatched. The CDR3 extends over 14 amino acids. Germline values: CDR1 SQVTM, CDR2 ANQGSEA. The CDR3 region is CSVAGDRSSYEQYF. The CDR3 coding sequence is TGCAGCGTTGCGGGGGACAGGTCATCCTACGAGCAGTACTTC.